This T cell receptor beta chain was captured by sequencing in a study of cytomegalovirus exposure and HLA in healthy donors. The donors formed part of the roughly 110-subject validation cohort, distinct from the approximately 670-subject first cohort. CDR1 is SGHNT and CDR2 is YYREEE in the germline V gene (reference sequence). The CDR3 covers 15 residues. Trimming left V 3 bases short and J 5 bases short, with 18 bases between. With respect to this clone: Its specificity is not known.

TCRdb's copy holds only in-frame clones and misses some; the assay was immunoSEQ multiplex PCR. This table holds roughly 150,000 clones, roughly 89% found once. Whole-study findings and limits: Subsequent analysis revealed that first-cohort TCR clusters tended to co-occur in the 90 to 150 validation repertoires. Specificity for CMV antigens was confirmed in vitro for a few of the CMV-associated chains. Rare sequences made up most TCRs, while some public TCRs were found in many donors.

The chain links TRBV5-4 to TRBJ2-7; D perhaps matches TRBD1 (6 bases). Sequenced sample: PBMCs. This clonotype was sampled from a woman aged 18-29 years in good health and CMV-seropositive. CDR3 bases: TGTGCCAGCAGCTCGCGTCTCGGGACATCAGACGAGCAGTACTTC. Residues: CASSSRLGTSDEQYF.